Here is one TCR beta chain with its context. Antigen: not known. Only in-frame clones appear in the TCRdb table, and some are missing; sequencing was by immunoSEQ multiplex PCR. The sample shows approximately 810,000 clones, about 92% of them seen only once. This entry is derived from a study of shared clonotypes between healthy human individuals. The overall study: Per donor, three plates held CD4 naive cells, three held CD4 memory, two held CD8 naive and one held CD8 memory.

Per the germline V gene, CDR1 is MNHEY and CDR2 is SMNVEV (reference sequence). V was cut by 2 bases and J by 5 bases, with 2 bases left in between. The CDR3 has 11 residues. Positively selected for CCR7, the CD45RO-negative cells used as naive CD8 cells excluded terminally differentiated effector memory CD45RA+ cells. Study results and limitations: Clonotype sharing among donors was thought likely to change with sequencing depth. Naive CD4 clonotypes were shared across a few donors at 4.5% to 6.5%. Naive subsets generally exceeded memory subsets in estimated richness.

Sequencing was performed on naive CD8+ T cells sorted from blood. The chain recombines TRBV27 with TRBJ2-3; no clear D gene. The sequence was collected from a man younger than 40 in good health. CDR3 sequence reads: CASSLKDTQYF. The CDR3 DNA follows: TGTGCCAGCAGTTTAAAAGATACGCAGTATTTT.